Included here is one T cell receptor (beta chain) sequence, with context. The data stem from a study of multiple sclerosis patients with progressive multifocal leukoencephalopathy. Germline V gene sequence: CDR1 LNHDA, CDR2 SQIVND (reference sequence). The CDR3 totals 13 residues. Trimming took 10 bases from V and 3 from J, leaving 15 bases between them. The data were produced by immunoSEQ multiplex PCR, yet TCRdb's version contains in-frame clones alone and is incomplete. The sample lists 25,000 to 30,000 clones, 90% occurring once. The time point was: roughly 12 months of natalizumab therapy. Sequencing was performed on PBMCs, taken from a patient treated with natalizumab. The J gene is TRBJ1-2, the V gene TRBV19, with D perhaps TRBD1 (6 bases). The clonotype was recovered from a human donor with multiple sclerosis. This CDR3 reads CATRAGGHYGYTF. CDR3 DNA sequence: TGTGCCACTCGCGCTGGGGGCCACTATGGCTACACCTTC.